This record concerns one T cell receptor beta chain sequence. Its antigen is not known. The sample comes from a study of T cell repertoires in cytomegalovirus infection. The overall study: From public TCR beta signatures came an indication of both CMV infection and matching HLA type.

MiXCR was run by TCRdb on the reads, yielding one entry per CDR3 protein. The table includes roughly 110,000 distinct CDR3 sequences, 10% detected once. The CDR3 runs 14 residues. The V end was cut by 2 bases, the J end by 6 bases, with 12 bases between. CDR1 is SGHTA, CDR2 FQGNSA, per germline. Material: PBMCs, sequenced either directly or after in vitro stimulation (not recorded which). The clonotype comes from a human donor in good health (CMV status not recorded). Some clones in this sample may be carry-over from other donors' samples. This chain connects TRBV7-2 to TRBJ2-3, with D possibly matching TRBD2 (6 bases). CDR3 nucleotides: TGTGCCAGCAGCTTAAGGTCTAGCGTGGATACGCAGTATTTT. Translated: CASSLRSSVDTQYF. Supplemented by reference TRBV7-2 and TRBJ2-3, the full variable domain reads GAGVSQSPSNKVTEKGKDVELRCDPISGHTALYWYRQSLGQGLEFLIYFQGNSAPDKSGLPSDRFSAERTGGSVSTLTIQRTQQEDSAVYLCASSLRSSVDTQYFGPGTRLTVL.